This TCR beta chain was found in a study of T-cell reconstitution after alpha-beta-depleted transplantation in children. Whole-study findings and limits: T-cell counts and diversity at one year post-transplant came mainly from newly produced T cells. There were reportedly several hundred expanded graft clones from which alpha-beta T cells came about two months after transplant.

A word on this clonotype: Its target is not known.

Unique molecular identifiers were incorporated when the TCRbeta library was constructed. TCRdb fed the PCR reads into MiXCR, producing one record per CDR3 protein. The sample lists around 450,000 distinct CDR3 sequences; 10% to 13% were seen once. The source is a child aged 2 to 15 with inherited bone marrow failure, due to receive a stem cell transplant. Sequenced material: PBMCs, taken before TCRalphabeta/CD19-depleted stem cell transplant.

CDR3 in amino acids: CASSPNSGRADVEGANVLTF. CDR3 bases: TGTGCCAGCAGCCCTAATAGCGGGAGGGCCGATGTGGAGGGGGCCAACGTCCTGACTTTC. V is TRBV28 and J is TRBJ2-6, with 11 bases identical to TRBD2. Trimming cost V 6 bases and J 4 bases; bases outside gene matches: 17. The CDR3 runs to 20 residues. In germline, CDR1 is MDHEN, CDR2 SYDVKM.